The sequence of this TCR beta chain was determined in a study of blood T cell repertoires in COVID-19. Looking at the study overall: Samples came from the United States, Italy and Spain, spanning acute and convalescent COVID-19. T cells, B-cell-depleted T cells, or PBMCs supplied cDNA or gDNA.

Original handling: Using reference gene primer amplification, nucleated cell counts were estimated. The assay was immunoSEQ multiplex PCR, and TCRdb's table has in-frame clones only and misses some. D and trimming were read from the DNA, whereas the V and J calls and clone size are those reported in that table. The sample has around 70,000 clones, around 87% seen once. Germline lookup yields CDR1 SGDLS and CDR2 YYNGEE. The CDR3 consists of 15 residues. With 2 bases clipped from V and 8 bases from J, the junction kept 8 bases outside the gene matches. Sequenced input: peripheral blood. The rearrangement joins TRBV9 to TRBJ2-1; 9 bases line up with TRBD2. This receptor was identified in an elderly woman with active or convalescent COVID-19. The DNA for the CDR3 is TGTGCCAGCAGCGTCTTCGCGGGGGGGCCGTATGAGCAGTTCTTC. This translates into CASSVFAGGPYEQFF.